This record looks at one T cell receptor (beta chain) sequence and its context. Its antigen remains unidentified. TCRdb re-called the 5' RACE reads with MiXCR, one entry per CDR3 protein. The sample has around 150,000 distinct CDR3 sequences, roughly 30% seen once. The sample belongs to a study of CD8 T cells in ankylosing spondylitis. The study, taken as a whole, reports: Clones linked to disease were reported to show significant enrichment in matched ankylosing spondylitis synovial fluid.

In germline, CDR1 is MNHEY, CDR2 SMNVEV (reference sequence). V was cut by 0 bases and J by 3 bases, with 6 bases left in between. The length of the CDR3 is 13 residues. What was sequenced was synovial fluid, either unsorted or a sorted T cell fraction (not recorded which). The chain has TRBV27 and TRBJ2-7; no definite D call. The sequence came from a male donor with ankylosing spondylitis. CDR3 coding DNA: TGTGCCAGCAGTTTATCCGGTTTCTACGAGCAGTACTTC. It specifies CASSLSGFYEQYF.